The 17 T cell receptor beta chains presented below share a single source sample, sequenced in a study of cytomegalovirus exposure and HLA in healthy donors. The protocol was immunoSEQ multiplex PCR, while the TCRdb copy is restricted to in-frame clones and leaves out a portion. Found here are about 190,000 clones, about 83% of them singletons; the top ten hold more than 1.1%. Sequenced sample: PBMCs. The receptors come from a woman under 30 in good health and CMV-seronegative.

This clone was observed a few times. The gene calls are TRBV27 and TRBJ1-5; no clear D. CDR1 MNHEY and CDR2 SMNVEV come from the germline V gene (reference sequence). The V end was cut by 0 bases, the J end by 2 bases, with 8 bases between. The CDR3 is 15 residues long. The DNA of the CDR3 is TGTGCCAGCAGTTTATCACGGCAGGGCAATCAGCCCCAGCATTTT. It is translated as CASSLSRQGNQPQHF.

The rearrangement joins TRBV29-1 to TRBJ2-7; D is undetermined. Germline assignment: CDR1 SQVTM and CDR2 ANQGSEA. Trimming stripped 5 bases from V and 3 bases from J, with 11 bases between. This CDR3 region has 12 residues. CDR3 residues: CSVYVSGYEQYF. CDR3 bases: TGCAGCGTTTATGTATCCGGCTACGAGCAGTACTTC.

The J gene is TRBJ2-5, the V gene TRBV10-3; D is possibly TRBD2 (6 bases). Trimming left V 0 bases short and J 4 bases short, with 12 bases between. Germline assignment: CDR1 ENHRY and CDR2 SYGVKD. CDR3 length: 15 amino acids. CDR3: CAISESPGAAETQYF. The CDR3 nucleotides are TGTGCCATCAGTGAGTCCCCGGGAGCCGCAGAGACCCAGTACTTC.

The gene calls are TRBV28 and TRBJ2-2; D not resolved. This CDR3 spans 15 amino acids. V gave up 6 bases and J gave up 2 bases, with 13 bases separating them. Per the germline V gene, CDR1 is MDHEN and CDR2 is SYDVKM. CDR3 DNA sequence: TGTGCCAGCAGGCAGGCAGATCTAAACACCGGGGAGCTGTTTTTT. It codes for CASRQADLNTGELFF.

The chain uses TRBV18 and TRBJ1-4; TRBD1 might be the D (6 bases). V lost 3 bases, J lost 2 bases, and 13 bases lay in between. Germline V CDR1 and CDR2: KGHSH, LQKENI. This CDR3 region has 16 residues. The CDR3 coding sequence is TGTGCCAGCTCACCGGGCGCCCAGGGGACTAATGAAAAACTGTTTTTT. This encodes CASSPGAQGTNEKLFF.

V usage is TRBV7-3 and J usage is TRBJ2-1; possible D gene TRBD2, 5 bases. V dropped 8 bases and J dropped 5 bases, with 16 bases sitting between them. The CDR3 loop spans 14 amino acids. The germline gives CDR1 SGHTA, CDR2 FQGTGA. CDR3 in DNA: TGTGCCAGCCGCCCCGGGTCGGGAAACAATGAGCAGTTCTTC. The encoded protein is CASRPGSGNNEQFF.

J is TRBJ2-1 and V is TRBV7-3; TRBD2 matches 8 bases. Germline loops: CDR1 SGHTA, CDR2 FQGTGA. CDR3 size: 15 residues. V shed 4 bases, J shed 2 bases, and the junction held 4 bases outside the gene matches. The CDR3 loop reads CASSSYGGAYNEQFF. The CDR3 bases are TGTGCCAGCAGCTCCTACGGGGGGGCCTACAATGAGCAGTTCTTC.

This chain joins TRBV5-4 and TRBJ2-7; 8 bases align to TRBD1. The CDR3 consists of 16 residues. Germline-derived CDR1 and CDR2 are SGHNT and YYREEE (reference sequence). The ends lost 4 bases at V and 2 bases at J; junction bases unmatched: 11. The CDR3 protein is CASSPPGTGITYEQYF. Written as DNA, the CDR3 is TGTGCCAGCAGCCCCCCCGGGACAGGAATCACCTACGAGCAGTACTTC. The entire variable domain, with the rest obtained from reference TRBV5-4 and TRBJ2-7, is as follows: ETGVTQSPTHLIKTRGQQVTLRCSSQSGHNTVSWYQQALGQGPQFIFQYYREEENGRGNFPPRFSGLQFPNYSSELNVNALELDDSALYLCASSPPGTGITYEQYFGPGTRLTVT.

This chain joins TRBV11-2 and TRBJ2-2; 8 bases agree with TRBD2. CDR1 SGHAT and CDR2 FQNNGV come from the germline V gene. The CDR3 contains 17 residues. Trimming removed 3 bases from V and 5 bases from J; junction bases left unmatched: 11. The CDR3 sequence: CASSFPSGGARTGELFF. The CDR3 DNA reads TGTGCCAGCAGCTTCCCCTCGGGGGGGGCGCGTACCGGGGAGCTGTTTTTT.

This chain uses TRBV5-1 with TRBJ2-7; D perhaps matches TRBD1 (6 bases). Per the germline V gene, CDR1 is SGHRS and CDR2 is YFSETQ. CDR3 length: 15 residues. V lost 0 bases and J 0 bases, leaving 10 bases between the germline ends. CDR3 DNA sequence: TGCGCCAGCAGCTTGGTGAGGGGGATCTCCTACGAGCAGTACTTC. Its translation: CASSLVRGISYEQYF.

This clone was picked up a small number of times. CDR3 bases: TGTGCCACCCGGGACAGGGTCTACGAGCAGTACTTC. Translation: CATRDRVYEQYF. The chain combines TRBV2 with TRBJ2-7; 9 nucleotides agree with TRBD1. V trimming: 10 bases; J trimming: 3 bases; junction bases outside the gene matches: 4. This CDR3 spans 12 amino acids. Germline-derived CDR1 and CDR2 are SNHLY and FYNNEI.

The CDR3 DNA reads as TGTGCCAGCAGTGATAGACTAGGAACAGATACGCAGTATTTT. Protein: CASSDRLGTDTQYF. The V and J genes are TRBV27 and TRBJ2-3, with D possibly matching TRBD2 (6 bases). The V end was cut by 5 bases, the J end by 3 bases, with 12 bases between. This CDR3 contains 14 residues. In germline, CDR1 is MNHEY, CDR2 SMNVEV (reference sequence).

About this clone itself: At one end the junction does not follow the germline gene, possibly because of a read error. V gene TRBV15 combines with J gene TRBJ2-7; D is perhaps TRBD1 (6 bases). The CDR3 is 16 residues long. Germline lookup yields CDR1 LNHNV and CDR2 YYDKDF (reference sequence). The CDR3 spells CATSREFGTKGGEQYF. As DNA, the CDR3 is TGTGCCACCAGCCGAGAGTTCGGGACCAAAGGGGGCGAGCAGTACTTC.

This chain uses TRBV7-2 with TRBJ2-7, with TRBD2 matching over 10 bases. With V trimmed by 2 bases and J by 2 bases, 3 bases remained unmatched. This CDR3 spans 15 amino acids. Germline CDR1 and CDR2: SGHTA and FQGNSA. The CDR3 sequence is CASSLLAGDPYEQYF. The CDR3 DNA follows: TGTGCCAGCAGCTTACTAGCGGGAGACCCCTACGAGCAGTACTTC.

The V and J genes are TRBV11-2 and TRBJ1-1; D uncertain. V lost 2 bases and J lost 2, with 18 bases in between. The CDR3 has 17 residues. Germline-derived CDR1 and CDR2 are SGHAT and FQNNGV. CDR3 bases: TGTGCCAGCAGCTTATTCCCTGGAAGAGGTAAAAACACTGAAGCTTTCTTT. The encoded protein is CASSLFPGRGKNTEAFF.

V usage is TRBV10-1 and J usage is TRBJ2-3; 8 bases map to TRBD2. The junction had 9 bases not matched to a gene; V was cut back by 5 bases and J by 8 bases. Germline values: CDR1 WNHNN, CDR2 SYGVQD (reference sequence). The CDR3 is made up of 14 amino acids. In DNA form, the CDR3 reads TGCGCCAGCAGTAGCGGGAGCCCCCAGGGTACGCAGTATTTT. Translated, it gives CASSSGSPQGTQYF.

The chain joins TRBV5-1 to TRBJ1-1, with D unclear. The germline V and J ends were trimmed by 4 bases and 7 bases, with 11 bases remaining between them. Per germline, CDR1 SGHRS and CDR2 YFSETQ. This CDR3 has 12 residues. For the CDR3, the DNA is TGCGCCAGCAGCATGAGGGAGAATGAAGCTTTCTTT. Translating it yields CASSMRENEAFF.